This T cell receptor beta chain was identified in a study of T cell repertoires in cytomegalovirus infection. Turning to the study itself: Both a matching HLA type and CMV infection were indicated by public TCR beta signatures.

Study-wide findings and caveats: The ex vivo response showed dominance by HLA-C-restricted CMV-specific TCR beta clonotypes.

To note about this clonotype: What it binds is not known.

TCRdb reanalysed the reads using MiXCR and keeps one entry per CDR3 protein. The table lists roughly 200,000 distinct CDR3 sequences, 35% to 40% of them singletons. The sequence was obtained from a human donor in good health (CMV status not recorded). Some clones in this sample may be carry-over from other donors' samples. The material was CD8+ T cells from cultured PBMCs, obtained from culture after CMV antigen stimulation.

The CDR3 reads CASSFSGTSVSTDTQYF. CDR3 DNA: TGTGCCAGCAGCTTTTCCGGGACTAGCGTAAGCACAGATACGCAGTATTTT. This sequence joins TRBV12-3 or TRBV12-4 and TRBJ2-3, with TRBD2 matching over 10 bases. The V gene end was trimmed by 6 bases and the J gene end by 0 bases; junction bases not matched to a gene: 9. The CDR3 contains 17 residues.